This T cell receptor beta chain was identified in a study of OX40 agonist ivuxolimab in advanced cancers. Clones were read by immunoSEQ multiplex PCR, and TCRdb kept only the in-frame ones, dropping some. The sample lists roughly 70,000 clones, approximately 88% occurring once. The CDR3 loop spans 15 amino acids. V dropped 0 bases and J dropped 9; count of bases not matched to a gene: 8. CDR1 is LGHNA, CDR2 YSLEER, per germline. The sequence came from an adult with an advanced solid tumor such as melanoma, head and neck, liver or kidney cancer. This chain connects TRBV4-3 to TRBJ2-1; 7 positions match TRBD2. The material sequenced was CD4+ or CD8+ T cells sorted from blood, taken in a trial of the OX40 agonist ivuxolimab. DNA of the CDR3: TGCGCCAGCAGCCAAGATCAGCGGGGCTTCAGTGAGCAGTTCTTC. It is translated as CASSQDQRGFSEQFF.